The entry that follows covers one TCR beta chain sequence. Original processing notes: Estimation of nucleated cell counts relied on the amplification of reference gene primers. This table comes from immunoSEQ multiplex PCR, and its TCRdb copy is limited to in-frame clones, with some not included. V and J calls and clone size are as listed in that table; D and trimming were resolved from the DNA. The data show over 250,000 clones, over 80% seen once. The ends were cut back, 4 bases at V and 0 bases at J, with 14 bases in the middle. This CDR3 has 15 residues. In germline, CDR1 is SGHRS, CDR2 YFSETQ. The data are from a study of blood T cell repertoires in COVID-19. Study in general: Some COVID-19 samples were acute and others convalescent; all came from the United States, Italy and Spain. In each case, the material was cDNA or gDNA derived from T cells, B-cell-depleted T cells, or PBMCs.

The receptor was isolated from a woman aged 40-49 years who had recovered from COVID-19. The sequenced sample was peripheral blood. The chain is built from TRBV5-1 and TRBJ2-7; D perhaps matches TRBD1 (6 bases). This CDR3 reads CASSRNRDRSYEQYF. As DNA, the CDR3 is TGCGCCAGCAGCCGGAACAGGGACCGCTCCTACGAGCAGTACTTC.